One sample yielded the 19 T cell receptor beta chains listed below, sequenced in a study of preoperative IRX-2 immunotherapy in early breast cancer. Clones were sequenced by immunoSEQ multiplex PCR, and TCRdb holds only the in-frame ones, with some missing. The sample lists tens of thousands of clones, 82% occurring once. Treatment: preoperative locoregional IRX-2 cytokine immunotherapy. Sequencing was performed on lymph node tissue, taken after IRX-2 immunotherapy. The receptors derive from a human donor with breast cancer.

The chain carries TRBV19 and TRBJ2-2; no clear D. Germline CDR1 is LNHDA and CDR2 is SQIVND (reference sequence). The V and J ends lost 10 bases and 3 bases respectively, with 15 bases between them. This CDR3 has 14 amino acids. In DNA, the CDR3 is TGTGCCACTTCCCCCGTGGGGTACACCGGGGAGCTGTTTTTT. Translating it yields CATSPVGYTGELFF.

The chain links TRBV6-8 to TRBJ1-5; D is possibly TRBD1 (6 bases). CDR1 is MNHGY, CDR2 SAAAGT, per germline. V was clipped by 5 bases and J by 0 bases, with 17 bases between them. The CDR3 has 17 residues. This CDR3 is CASSSRDNLYSNQPQHF. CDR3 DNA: TGTGCCAGCAGTAGCCGGGACAACCTTTATAGCAATCAGCCCCAGCATTTT.

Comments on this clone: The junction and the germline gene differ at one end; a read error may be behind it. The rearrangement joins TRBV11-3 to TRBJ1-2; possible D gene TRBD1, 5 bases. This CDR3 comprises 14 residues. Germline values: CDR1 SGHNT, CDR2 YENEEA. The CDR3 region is CASSRATDLYGFSF. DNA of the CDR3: TGTGCCAGCAGCCGAGCGACAGACTTATATGGCTTCAGCTTC.

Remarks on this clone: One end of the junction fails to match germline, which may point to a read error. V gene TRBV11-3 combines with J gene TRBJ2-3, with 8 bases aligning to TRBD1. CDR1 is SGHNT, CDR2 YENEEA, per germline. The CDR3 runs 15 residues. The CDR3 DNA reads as TGTACCAGCAGCTCGCCAGGGGGCCTTAAAGATACGCAGTATTTT. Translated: CTSSSPGGLKDTQYF.

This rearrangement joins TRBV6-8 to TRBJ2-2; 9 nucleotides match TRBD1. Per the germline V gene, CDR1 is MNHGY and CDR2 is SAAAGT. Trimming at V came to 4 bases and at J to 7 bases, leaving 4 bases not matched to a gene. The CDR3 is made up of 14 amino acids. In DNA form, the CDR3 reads TGTGCCAGCAGTTCGACAGGGGGGCGCGGGGAGCTGTTTTTT. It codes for CASSSTGGRGELFF.

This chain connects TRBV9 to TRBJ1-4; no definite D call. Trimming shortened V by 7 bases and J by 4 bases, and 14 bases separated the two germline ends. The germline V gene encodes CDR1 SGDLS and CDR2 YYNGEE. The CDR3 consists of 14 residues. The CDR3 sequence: CASGGRRVNEKLFF. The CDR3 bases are TGTGCCAGCGGTGGACGCAGAGTTAATGAAAAACTGTTTTTT. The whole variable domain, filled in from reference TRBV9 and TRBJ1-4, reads DSGVTQTPKHLITATGQRVTLRCSPRSGDLSVYWYQQSLDQGLQFLIQYYNGEERAKGNILERFSAQQFPDLHSELNLSSLELGDSALYFCASGGRRVNEKLFFGSGTQLSVL.

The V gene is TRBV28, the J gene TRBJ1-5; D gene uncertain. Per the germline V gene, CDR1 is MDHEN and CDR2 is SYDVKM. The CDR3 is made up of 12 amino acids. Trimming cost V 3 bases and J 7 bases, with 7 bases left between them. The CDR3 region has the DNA TGTGCCAGCAGTTTCCCGGGCCAGCCCCAGCATTTT. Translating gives CASSFPGQPQHF.

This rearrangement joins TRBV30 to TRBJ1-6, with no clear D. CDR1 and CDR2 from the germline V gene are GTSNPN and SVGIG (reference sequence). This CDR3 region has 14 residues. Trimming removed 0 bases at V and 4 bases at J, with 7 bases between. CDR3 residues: CAWSVARYNSPLHF. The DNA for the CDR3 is TGTGCCTGGAGTGTAGCGCGGTATAATTCACCCCTCCACTTT.

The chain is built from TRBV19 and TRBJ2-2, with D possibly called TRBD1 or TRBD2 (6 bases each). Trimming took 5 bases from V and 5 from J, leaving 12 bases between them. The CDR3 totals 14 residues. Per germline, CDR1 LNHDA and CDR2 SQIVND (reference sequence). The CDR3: CASSLTGRTGELFF. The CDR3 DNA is TGTGCCAGTAGTCTCACAGGGAGGACCGGGGAGCTGTTTTTT. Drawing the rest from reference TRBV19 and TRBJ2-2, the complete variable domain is DGGITQSPKYLFRKEGQNVTLSCEQNLNHDAMYWYRQDPGQGLRLIYYSQIVNDFQKGDIAEGYSVSREKKESFPLTVTSAQKNPTAFYLCASSLTGRTGELFFGEGSRLTVL.

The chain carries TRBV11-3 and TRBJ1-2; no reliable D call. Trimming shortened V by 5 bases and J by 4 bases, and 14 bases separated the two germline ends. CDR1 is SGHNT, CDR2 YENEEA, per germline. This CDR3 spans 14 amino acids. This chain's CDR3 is CASSARGPSYGYTF. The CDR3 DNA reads TGTGCCAGCAGCGCCAGAGGCCCCAGCTATGGCTACACCTTC.

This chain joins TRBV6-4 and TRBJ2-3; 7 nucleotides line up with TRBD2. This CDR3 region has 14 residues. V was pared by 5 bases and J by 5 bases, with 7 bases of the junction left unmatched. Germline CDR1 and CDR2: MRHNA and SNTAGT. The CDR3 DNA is TGTGCCAGCAGTTTCCGGGACTATCAAGATACGCAGTATTTT. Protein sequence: CASSFRDYQDTQYF.

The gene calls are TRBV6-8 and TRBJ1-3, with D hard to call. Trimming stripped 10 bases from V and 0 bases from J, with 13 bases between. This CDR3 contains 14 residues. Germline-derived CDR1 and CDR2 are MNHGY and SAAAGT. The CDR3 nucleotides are TGTGCCATCAACCCAGAGAGCTCTGGAAACACCATATATTTT. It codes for CAINPESSGNTIYF.

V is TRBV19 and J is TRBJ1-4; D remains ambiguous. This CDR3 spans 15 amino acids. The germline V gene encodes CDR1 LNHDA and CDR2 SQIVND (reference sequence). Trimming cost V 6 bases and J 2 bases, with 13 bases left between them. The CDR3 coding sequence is TGTGCCAGTAGACCCGGCGGAGGGACTAATGAAAAACTGTTTTTT. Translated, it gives CASRPGGGTNEKLFF.

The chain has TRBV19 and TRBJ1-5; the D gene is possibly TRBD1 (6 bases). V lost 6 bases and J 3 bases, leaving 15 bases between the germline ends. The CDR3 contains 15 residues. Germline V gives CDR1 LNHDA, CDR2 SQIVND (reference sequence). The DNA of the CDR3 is TGTGCCAGTAGAACAGGGACCGCAGACAATCAGCCCCAGCATTTT. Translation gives CASRTGTADNQPQHF.

The CDR3 protein is CASTQGRRDTEAFF. The CDR3 nucleotides read TGCGCCAGCACCCAGGGAAGGAGGGACACTGAAGCTTTCTTT. The chain links TRBV5-1 to TRBJ1-1, with a possible D match to TRBD1 (5 bases). This CDR3 spans 14 amino acids. V dropped 6 bases and J dropped 3 bases, with 15 bases sitting between them. Germline values: CDR1 SGHRS, CDR2 YFSETQ.

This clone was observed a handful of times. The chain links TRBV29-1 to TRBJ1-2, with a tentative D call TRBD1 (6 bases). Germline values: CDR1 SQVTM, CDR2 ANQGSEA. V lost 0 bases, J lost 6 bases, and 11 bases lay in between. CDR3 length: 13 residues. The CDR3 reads CSVEDLPGDGYTF. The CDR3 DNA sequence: TGCAGCGTTGAAGATTTGCCAGGGGATGGCTACACCTTC.

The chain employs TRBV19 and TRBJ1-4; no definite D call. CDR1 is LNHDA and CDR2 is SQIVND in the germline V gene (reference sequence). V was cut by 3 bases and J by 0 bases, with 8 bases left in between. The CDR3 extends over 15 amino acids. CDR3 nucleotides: TGTGCCAGTAGTATTTTAGCCTCAACTAATGAAAAACTGTTTTTT. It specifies CASSILASTNEKLFF.

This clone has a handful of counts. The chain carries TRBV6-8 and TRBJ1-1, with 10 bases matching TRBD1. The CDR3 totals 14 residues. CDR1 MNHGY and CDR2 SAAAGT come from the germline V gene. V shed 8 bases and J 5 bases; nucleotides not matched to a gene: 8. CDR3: CASRRDRGGTEAFF. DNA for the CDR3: TGTGCCAGCCGGAGGGACAGGGGAGGTACTGAAGCTTTCTTT.

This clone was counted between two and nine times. The CDR3 here is CASSHLLAGVTTGELFF. DNA of the CDR3: TGTGCCAGCAGCCATTTACTAGCGGGGGTCACCACCGGGGAGCTGTTTTTT. The chain uses TRBV14 and TRBJ2-2, with 11 bases matching TRBD2. V was pared by 3 bases and J by 4 bases, with 7 bases of the junction left unmatched. In germline, CDR1 is SGHDN, CDR2 FVKESK. This CDR3 has 17 amino acids.